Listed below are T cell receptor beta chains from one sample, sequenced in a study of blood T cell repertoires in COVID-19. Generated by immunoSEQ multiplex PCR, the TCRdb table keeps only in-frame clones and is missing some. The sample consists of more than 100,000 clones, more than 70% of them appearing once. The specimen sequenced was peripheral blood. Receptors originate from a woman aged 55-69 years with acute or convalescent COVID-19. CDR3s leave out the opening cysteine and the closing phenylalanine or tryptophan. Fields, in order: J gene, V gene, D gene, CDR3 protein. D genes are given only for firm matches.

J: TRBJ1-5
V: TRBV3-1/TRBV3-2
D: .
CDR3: ASSQEGGNQPQH

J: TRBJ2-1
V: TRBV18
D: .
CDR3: ASSQSGLSYNEQF

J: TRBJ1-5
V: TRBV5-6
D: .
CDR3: ASSFRGASNQPQH

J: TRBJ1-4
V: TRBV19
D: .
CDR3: ASSIGGNREKLF

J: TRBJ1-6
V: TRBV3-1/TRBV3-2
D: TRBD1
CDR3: ASSPYSGQGSFSPLH

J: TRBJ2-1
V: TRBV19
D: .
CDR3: ASSKMSGNEQF

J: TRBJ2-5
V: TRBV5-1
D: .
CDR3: ASSVGLARETQY

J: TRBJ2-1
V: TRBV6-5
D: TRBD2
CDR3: ASSYSGRSYNEQF

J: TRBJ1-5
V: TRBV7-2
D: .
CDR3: ASSVRSNQPQH

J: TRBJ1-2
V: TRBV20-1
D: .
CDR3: SASFPGNYGYT

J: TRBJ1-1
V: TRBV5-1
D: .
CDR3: ASSLAKGDQNTEAF

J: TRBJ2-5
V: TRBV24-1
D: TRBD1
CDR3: ATSDPTGDQETQY

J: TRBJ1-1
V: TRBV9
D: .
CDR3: ASSVGAVTEAF

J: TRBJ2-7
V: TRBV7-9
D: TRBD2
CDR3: ATSGRRYEQY

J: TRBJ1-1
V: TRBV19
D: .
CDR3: ASSIVGTHTEAF

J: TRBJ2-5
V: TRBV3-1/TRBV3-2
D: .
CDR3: ASSTVGETQY

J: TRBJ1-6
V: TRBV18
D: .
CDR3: ASSVRTGGSYNSPLH

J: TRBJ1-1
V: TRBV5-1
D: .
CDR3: ASSPSGGDTEAF

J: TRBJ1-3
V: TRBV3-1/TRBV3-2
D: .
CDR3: ASSQVEGVPGNTIY

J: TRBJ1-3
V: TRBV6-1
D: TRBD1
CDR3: ASSDRGGNTIY

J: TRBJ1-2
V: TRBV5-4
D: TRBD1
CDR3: ASSSRTGSNYGYT

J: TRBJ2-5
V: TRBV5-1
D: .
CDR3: ASRLSEETQY

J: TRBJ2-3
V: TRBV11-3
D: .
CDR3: ASSSFVTGRTDTQY

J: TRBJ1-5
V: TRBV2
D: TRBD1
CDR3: ASSRDRGSNQPQH

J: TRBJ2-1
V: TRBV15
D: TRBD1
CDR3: ATSRTGTDLNEQF

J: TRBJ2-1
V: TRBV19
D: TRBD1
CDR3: ASRPWTGVNEQF

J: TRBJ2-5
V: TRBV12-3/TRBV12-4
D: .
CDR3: ASTRTQETQY